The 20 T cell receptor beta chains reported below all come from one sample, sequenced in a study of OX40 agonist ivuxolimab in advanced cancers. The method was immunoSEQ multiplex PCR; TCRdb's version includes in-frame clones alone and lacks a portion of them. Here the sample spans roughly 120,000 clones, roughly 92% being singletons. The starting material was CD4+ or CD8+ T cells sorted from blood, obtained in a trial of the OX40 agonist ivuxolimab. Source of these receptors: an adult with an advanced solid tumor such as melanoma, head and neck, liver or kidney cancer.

The DNA for the CDR3 is TGCGCCAGCAGCTCTCAGGGGGCGTGGGGCACTGAAGCTTTCTTT. It translates to CASSSQGAWGTEAFF. V is TRBV5-1 and J is TRBJ1-1, with 8 bases that match TRBD1. Germline V CDR1 and CDR2: SGHRS, YFSETQ. There are 15 residues in the CDR3. V trimming: 3 bases; J trimming: 4 bases; junction bases outside the gene matches: 8. Using reference TRBV5-1 and TRBJ1-1 for the parts outside the CDR3, the full variable domain is KAGVTQTPRYLIKTRGQQVTLSCSPISGHRSVSWYQQTPGQGLQFLFEYFSETQRNKGNFPGRFSGRQFSNSRSEMNVSTLELGDSALYLCASSSQGAWGTEAFFGQGTRLTVV.

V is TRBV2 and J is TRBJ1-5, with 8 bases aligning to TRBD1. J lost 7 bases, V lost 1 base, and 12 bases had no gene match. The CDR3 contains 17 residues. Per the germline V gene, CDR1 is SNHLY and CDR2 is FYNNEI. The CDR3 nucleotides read TGTGCCAGCAGTGAAGTTCTAACCGGACAGGGTTACCAGCCCCAGCATTTT. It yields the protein CASSEVLTGQGYQPQHF.

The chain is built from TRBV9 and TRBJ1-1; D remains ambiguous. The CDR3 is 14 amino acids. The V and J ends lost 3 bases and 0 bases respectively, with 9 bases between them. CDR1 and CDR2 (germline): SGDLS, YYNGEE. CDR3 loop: CASSDASVNTEAFF. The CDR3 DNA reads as TGTGCCAGCAGCGACGCCAGTGTGAACACTGAAGCTTTCTTT.

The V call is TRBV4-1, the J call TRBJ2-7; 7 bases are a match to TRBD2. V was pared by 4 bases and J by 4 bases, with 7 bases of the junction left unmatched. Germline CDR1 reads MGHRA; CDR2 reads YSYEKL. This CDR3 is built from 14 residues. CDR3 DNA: TGCGCCAGCAGCCCCCAGGGAGGGCCTTACGAGCAGTACTTC. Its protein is CASSPQGGPYEQYF.

The chain's CDR3 is CASSSQGASETQYF. CDR3 sequence (DNA): TGTGCCAGCAGTTCCCAGGGGGCATCGGAGACCCAGTACTTC. The genes are TRBV28 and TRBJ2-5; TRBD1 agrees at 8 bases. V trimming: 4 bases; J trimming: 5 bases; junction bases outside the gene matches: 6. Per the germline V gene, CDR1 is MDHEN and CDR2 is SYDVKM. CDR3 size: 14 residues.

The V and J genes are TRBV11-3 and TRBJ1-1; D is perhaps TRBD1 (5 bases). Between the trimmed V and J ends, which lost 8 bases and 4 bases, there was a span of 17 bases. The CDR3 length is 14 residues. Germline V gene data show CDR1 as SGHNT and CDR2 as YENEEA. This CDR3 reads CASASRGGGTEAFF. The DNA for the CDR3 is TGTGCCAGCGCCTCACGGGGGGGAGGCACTGAAGCTTTCTTT.

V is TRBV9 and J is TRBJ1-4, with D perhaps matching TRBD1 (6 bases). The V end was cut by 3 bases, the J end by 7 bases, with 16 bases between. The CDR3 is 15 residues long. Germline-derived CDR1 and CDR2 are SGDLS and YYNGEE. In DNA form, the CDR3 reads TGTGCCAGCAGCGGCCGAGGGGGGGAGACTGAAAAACTGTTTTTT. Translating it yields CASSGRGGETEKLFF.

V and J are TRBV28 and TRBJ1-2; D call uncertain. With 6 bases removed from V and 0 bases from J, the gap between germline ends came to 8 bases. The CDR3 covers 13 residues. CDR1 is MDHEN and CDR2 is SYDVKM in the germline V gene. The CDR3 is CASSPPPNYGYTF. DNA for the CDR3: TGTGCCAGCAGCCCCCCACCTAACTATGGCTACACCTTC.

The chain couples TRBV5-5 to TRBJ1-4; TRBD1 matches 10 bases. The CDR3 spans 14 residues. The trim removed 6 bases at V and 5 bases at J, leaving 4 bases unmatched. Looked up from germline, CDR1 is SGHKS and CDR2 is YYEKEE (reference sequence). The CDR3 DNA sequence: TGTGCCAGCACCCCGGGACAGGGGAATGAAAAACTGTTTTTT. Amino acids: CASTPGQGNEKLFF.

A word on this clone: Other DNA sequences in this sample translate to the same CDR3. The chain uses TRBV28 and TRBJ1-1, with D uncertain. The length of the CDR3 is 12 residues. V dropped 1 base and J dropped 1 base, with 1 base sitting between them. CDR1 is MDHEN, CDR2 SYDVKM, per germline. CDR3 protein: CASSLSNTEAFF. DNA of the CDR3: TGTGCCAGCAGTTTATCGAACACTGAAGCTTTCTTT.

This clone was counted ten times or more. The DNA for the CDR3 is TGTGCCAGCTCACGAGACAGGGGTAAGGACGAGCAGTACTTC. Protein sequence: CASSRDRGKDEQYF. This chain joins TRBV18 and TRBJ2-7; TRBD1 agrees at 8 bases. Unmatched junction bases numbered 7, after V lost 4 bases and J lost 5 bases. Germline CDR1 reads KGHSH; CDR2 reads LQKENI. The CDR3 is 14 amino acids.

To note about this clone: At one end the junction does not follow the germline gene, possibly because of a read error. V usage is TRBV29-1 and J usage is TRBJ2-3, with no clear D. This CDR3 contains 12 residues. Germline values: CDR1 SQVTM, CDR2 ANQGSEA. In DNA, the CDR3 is TGCAGCGTGGAAGGAGCGTCCGATACGCAGTATTTT. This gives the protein CSVEGASDTQYF.

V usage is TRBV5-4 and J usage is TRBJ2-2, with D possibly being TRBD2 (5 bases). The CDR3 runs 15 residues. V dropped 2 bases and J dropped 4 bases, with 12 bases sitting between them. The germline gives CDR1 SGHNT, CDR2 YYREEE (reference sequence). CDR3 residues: CASSFPGVSTGELFF. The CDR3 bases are TGTGCCAGCAGCTTCCCCGGGGTTAGCACCGGGGAGCTGTTTTTT.

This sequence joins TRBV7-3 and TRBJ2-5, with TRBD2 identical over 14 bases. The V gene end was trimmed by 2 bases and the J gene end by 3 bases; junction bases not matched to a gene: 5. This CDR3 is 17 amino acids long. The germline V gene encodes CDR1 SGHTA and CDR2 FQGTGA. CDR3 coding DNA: TGTGCCAGCAGCTTACGGCAGGGACTAGCGGGGGAAGAGACCCAGTACTTC. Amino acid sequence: CASSLRQGLAGEETQYF. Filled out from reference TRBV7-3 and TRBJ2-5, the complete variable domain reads GAGVSQTPSNKVTEKGKYVELRCDPISGHTALYWYRQSLGQGPEFLIYFQGTGAADDSGLPNDRFFAVRPEGSVSTLKIQRTERGDSAVYLCASSLRQGLAGEETQYFGPGTRLLVL.

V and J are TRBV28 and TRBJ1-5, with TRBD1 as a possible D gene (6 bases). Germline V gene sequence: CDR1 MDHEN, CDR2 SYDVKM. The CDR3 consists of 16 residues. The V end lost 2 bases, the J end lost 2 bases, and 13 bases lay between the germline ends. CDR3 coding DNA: TGTGCCAGCAGTTTAGGGGGCCCAAGTGGCAATCAGCCCCAGCATTTT. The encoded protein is CASSLGGPSGNQPQHF.

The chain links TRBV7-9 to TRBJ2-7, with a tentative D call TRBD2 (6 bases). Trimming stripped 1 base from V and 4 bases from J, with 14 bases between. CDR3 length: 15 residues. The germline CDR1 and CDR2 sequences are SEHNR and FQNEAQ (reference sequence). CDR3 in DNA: TGTGCCAGCAGCTTAGAGGGAGGACCTGATTACGAGCAGTACTTC. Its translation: CASSLEGGPDYEQYF. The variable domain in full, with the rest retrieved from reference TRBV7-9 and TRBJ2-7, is DTGVSQNPRHKITKRGQNVTFRCDPISEHNRLYWYRQTLGQGPEFLTYFQNEAQLEKSRLLSDRFSAERPKGSFSTLEIQRTEQGDSAMYLCASSLEGGPDYEQYFGPGTRLTVT.

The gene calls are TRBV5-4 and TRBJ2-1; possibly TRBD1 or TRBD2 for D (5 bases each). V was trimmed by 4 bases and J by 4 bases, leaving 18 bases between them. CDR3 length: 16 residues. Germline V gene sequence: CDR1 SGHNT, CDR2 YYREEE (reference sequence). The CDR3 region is CASSVDGGTVYNEQFF. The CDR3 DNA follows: TGTGCCAGCAGCGTGGACGGTGGGACCGTTTACAATGAGCAGTTCTTC.

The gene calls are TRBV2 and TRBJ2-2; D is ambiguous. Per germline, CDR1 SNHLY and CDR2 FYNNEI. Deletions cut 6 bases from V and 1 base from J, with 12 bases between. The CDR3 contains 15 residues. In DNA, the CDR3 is TGTGCCAGCAGCCCCCTTGCAGGGAACACCGGGGAGCTGTTTTTT. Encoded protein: CASSPLAGNTGELFF. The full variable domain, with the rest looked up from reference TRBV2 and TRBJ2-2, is EPEVTQTPSHQVTQMGQEVILRCVPISNHLYFYWYRQILGQKVEFLVSFYNNEISEKSEIFDDQFSVERPDGSNFTLKIRSTKLEDSAMYFCASSPLAGNTGELFFGEGSRLTVL.

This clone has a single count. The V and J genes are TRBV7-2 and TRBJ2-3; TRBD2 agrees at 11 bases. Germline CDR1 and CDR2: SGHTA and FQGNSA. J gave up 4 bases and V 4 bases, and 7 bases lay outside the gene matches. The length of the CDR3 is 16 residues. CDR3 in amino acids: CASSSYSGRVSDTQYF. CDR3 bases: TGTGCCAGCAGCTCATATAGCGGGAGGGTTTCAGATACGCAGTATTTT.

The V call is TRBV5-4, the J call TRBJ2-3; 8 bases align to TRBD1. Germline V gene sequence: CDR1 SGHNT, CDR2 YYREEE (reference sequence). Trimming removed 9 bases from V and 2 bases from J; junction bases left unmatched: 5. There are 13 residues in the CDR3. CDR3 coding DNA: TGTGCCACAGGGACAGGCATCACAGATACGCAGTATTTT. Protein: CATGTGITDTQYF.